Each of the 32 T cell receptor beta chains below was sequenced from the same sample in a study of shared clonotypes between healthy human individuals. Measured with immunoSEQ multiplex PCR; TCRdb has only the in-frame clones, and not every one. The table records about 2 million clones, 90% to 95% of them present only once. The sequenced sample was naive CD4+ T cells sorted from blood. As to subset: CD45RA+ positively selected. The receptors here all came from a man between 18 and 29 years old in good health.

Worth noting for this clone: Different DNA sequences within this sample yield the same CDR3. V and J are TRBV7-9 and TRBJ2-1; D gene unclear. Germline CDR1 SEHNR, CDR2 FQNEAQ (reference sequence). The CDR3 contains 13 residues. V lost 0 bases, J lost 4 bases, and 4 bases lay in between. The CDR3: CASSLAVYNEQFF. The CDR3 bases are TGTGCCAGCAGCTTAGCTGTTTACAATGAGCAGTTCTTC.

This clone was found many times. The CDR3 DNA follows: TGTGCCAGCAGTCGGACTAGCGGGAGTAGAAATGAGCAGTTCTTC. This encodes CASSRTSGSRNEQFF. V usage is TRBV9 and J usage is TRBJ2-1; 13 nucleotides line up with TRBD2. The CDR3 totals 15 residues. Per the germline V gene, CDR1 is SGDLS and CDR2 is YYNGEE. Trimming removed 5 bases from V and 7 bases from J; junction bases left unmatched: 6.

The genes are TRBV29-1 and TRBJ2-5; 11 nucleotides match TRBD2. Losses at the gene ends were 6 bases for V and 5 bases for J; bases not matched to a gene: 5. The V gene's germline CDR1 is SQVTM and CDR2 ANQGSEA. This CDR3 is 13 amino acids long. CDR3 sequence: CSVVAGGIETQYF. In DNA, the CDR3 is TGCAGCGTCGTAGCGGGGGGGATTGAGACCCAGTACTTC.

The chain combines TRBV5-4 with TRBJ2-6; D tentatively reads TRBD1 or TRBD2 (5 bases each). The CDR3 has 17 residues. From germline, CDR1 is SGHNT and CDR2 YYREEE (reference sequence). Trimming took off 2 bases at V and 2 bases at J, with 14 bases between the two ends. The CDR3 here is CASSFKGRVAGANVLTF. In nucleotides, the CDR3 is TGTGCCAGCAGCTTTAAGGGACGAGTAGCTGGGGCCAACGTCCTGACTTTC.

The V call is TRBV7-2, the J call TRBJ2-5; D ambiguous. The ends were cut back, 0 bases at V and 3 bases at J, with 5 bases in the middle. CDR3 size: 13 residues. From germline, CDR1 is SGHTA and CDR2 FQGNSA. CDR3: CASSLAVEETQYF. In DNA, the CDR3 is TGTGCCAGCAGCTTAGCGGTGGAAGAGACCCAGTACTTC.

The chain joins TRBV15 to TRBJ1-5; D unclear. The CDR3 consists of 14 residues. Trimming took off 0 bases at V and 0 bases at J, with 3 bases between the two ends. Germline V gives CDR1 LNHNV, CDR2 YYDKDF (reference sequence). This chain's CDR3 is CATSREYSNQPQHF. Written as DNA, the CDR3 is TGTGCCACCAGCAGAGAATATAGCAATCAGCCCCAGCATTTT.

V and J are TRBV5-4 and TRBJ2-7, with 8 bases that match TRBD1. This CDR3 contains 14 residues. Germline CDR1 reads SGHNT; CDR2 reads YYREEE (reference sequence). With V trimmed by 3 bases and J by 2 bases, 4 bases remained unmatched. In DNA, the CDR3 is TGTGCCAGCAGCTACCCGGGACAGGCCTACGAGCAGTACTTC. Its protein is CASSYPGQAYEQYF.

The CDR3: CAWRRGNYGYTF. The CDR3 nucleotides are TGTGCCTGGAGGAGGGGCAACTATGGCTACACCTTC. J is TRBJ1-2 and V is TRBV30; D possibly corresponds to TRBD1 (5 bases). CDR1 is GTSNPN and CDR2 is SVGIG in the germline V gene (reference sequence). CDR3 length equals 12 residues. V shed 3 bases and J shed 2 bases, with 7 bases lying between them.

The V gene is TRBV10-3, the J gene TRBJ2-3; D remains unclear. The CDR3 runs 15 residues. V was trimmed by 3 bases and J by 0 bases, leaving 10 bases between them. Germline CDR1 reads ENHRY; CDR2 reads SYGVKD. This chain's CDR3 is CAISEGTPSTDTQYF. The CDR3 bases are TGTGCCATCAGTGAAGGAACGCCTAGCACAGATACGCAGTATTTT.

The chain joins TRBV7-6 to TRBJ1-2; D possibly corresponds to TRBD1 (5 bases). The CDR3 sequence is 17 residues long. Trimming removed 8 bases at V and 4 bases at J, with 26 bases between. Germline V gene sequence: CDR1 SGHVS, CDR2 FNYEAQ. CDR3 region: CASVQPGTQEKGYGYTF. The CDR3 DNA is TGTGCCAGCGTTCAACCCGGGACGCAGGAGAAGGGCTATGGCTACACCTTC.

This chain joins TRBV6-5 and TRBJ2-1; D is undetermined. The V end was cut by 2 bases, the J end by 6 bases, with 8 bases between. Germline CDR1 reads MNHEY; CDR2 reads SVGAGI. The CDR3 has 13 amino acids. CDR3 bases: TGTGCCAGCAGTTACATGGTATCCAATGAGCAGTTCTTC. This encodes CASSYMVSNEQFF.

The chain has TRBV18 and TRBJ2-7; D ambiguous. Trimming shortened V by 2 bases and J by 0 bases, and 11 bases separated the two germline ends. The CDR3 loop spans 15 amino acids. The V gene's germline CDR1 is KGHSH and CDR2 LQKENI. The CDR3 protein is CASSPSAVSSYEQYF. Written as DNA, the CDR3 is TGTGCCAGCTCACCATCGGCGGTTAGCTCCTACGAGCAGTACTTC.

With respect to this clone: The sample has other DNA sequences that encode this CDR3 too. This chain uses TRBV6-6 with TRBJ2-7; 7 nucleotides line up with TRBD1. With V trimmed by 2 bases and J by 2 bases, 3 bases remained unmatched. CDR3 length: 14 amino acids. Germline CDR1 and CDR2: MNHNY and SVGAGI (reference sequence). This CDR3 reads CASSYGQGAYEQYF. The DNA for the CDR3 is TGTGCCAGCAGTTACGGCCAGGGGGCCTACGAGCAGTACTTC.

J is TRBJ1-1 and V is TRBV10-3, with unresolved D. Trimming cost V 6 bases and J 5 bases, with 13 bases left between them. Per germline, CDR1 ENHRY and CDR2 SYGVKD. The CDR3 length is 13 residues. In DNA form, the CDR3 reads TGTGCCATCAGCGCGGTGTTAGGGACTGAAGCTTTCTTT. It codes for CAISAVLGTEAFF.

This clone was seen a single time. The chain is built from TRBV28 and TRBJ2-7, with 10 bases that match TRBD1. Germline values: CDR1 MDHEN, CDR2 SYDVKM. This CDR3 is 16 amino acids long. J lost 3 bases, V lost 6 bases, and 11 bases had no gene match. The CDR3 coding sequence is TGTGCCAGCAGGGGGGAGGGACAGGGGTCTTTCTACGAGCAGTACTTC. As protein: CASRGEGQGSFYEQYF.

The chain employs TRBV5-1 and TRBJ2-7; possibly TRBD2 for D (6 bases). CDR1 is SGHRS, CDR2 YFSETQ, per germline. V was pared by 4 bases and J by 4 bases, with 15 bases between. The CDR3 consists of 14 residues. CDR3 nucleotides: TGCGCCAGCAGCCTCGGAGGCGGGGTTTACGAGCAGTACTTC. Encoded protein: CASSLGGGVYEQYF.

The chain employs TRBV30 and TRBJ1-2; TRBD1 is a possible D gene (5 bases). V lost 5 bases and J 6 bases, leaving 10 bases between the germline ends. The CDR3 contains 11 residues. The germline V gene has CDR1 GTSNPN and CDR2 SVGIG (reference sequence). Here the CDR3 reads CAWGHPDGYTF. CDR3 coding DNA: TGTGCCTGGGGACATCCGGATGGCTACACCTTC.

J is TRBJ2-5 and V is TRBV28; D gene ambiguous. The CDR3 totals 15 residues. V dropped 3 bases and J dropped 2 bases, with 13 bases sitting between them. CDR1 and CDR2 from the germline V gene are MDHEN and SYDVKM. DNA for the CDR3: TGTGCCAGCAGTTTTGTCGGCCTAAATCAAGAGACCCAGTACTTC. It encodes CASSFVGLNQETQYF.

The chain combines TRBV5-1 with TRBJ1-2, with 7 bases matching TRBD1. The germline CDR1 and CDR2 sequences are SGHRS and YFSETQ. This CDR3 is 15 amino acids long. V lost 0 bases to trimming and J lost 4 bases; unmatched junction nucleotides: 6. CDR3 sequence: CASSLAYGTAYGYTF. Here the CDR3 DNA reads TGCGCCAGCAGCTTGGCATACGGGACAGCCTATGGCTACACCTTC.

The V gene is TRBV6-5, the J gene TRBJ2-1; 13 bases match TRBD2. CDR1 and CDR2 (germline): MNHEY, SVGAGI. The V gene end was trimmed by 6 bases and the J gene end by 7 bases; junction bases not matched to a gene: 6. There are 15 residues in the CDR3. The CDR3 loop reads CASSRTSGGGNEQFF. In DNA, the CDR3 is TGTGCCAGCAGCCGAACTAGCGGGGGGGGTAATGAGCAGTTCTTC.

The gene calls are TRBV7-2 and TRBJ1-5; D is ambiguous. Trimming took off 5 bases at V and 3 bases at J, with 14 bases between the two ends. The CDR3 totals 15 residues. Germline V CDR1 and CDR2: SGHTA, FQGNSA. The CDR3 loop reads CASSPTTTYNQPQHF. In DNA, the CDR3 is TGTGCCAGCAGCCCGACAACAACTTACAATCAGCCCCAGCATTTT.

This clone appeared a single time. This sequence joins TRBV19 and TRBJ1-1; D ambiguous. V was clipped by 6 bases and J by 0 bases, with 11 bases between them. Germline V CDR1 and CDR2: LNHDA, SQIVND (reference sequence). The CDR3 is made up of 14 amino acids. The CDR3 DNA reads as TGTGCCAGTAGCCAAAGGGAAATGAACACTGAAGCTTTCTTT. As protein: CASSQREMNTEAFF.

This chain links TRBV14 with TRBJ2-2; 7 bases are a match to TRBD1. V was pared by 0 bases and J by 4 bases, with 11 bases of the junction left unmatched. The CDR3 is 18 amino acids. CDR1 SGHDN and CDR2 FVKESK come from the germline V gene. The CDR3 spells CASSQDPWNRGFTGELFF. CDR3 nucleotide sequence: TGTGCCAGCAGCCAAGATCCGTGGAACAGGGGTTTCACCGGGGAGCTGTTTTTT.

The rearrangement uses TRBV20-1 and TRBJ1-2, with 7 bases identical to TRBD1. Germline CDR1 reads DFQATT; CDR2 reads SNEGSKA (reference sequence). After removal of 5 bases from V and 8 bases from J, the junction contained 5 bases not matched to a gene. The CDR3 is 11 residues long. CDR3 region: CSALQGSGYTF. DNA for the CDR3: TGCAGTGCTTTACAGGGGAGCGGCTACACCTTC.

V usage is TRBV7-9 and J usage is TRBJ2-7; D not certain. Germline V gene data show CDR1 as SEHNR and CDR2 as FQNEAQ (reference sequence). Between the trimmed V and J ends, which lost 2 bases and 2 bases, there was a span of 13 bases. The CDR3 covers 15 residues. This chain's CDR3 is CASSLLGARPYEQYF. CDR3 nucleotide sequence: TGTGCCAGCAGCTTATTAGGAGCGCGGCCCTACGAGCAGTACTTC.

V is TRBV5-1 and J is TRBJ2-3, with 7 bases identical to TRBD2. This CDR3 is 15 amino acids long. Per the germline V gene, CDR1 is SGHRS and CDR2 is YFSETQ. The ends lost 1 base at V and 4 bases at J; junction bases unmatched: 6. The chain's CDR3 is CASSLMRAGADTQYF. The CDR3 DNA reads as TGCGCCAGCAGCTTGATGAGGGCGGGGGCAGATACGCAGTATTTT.

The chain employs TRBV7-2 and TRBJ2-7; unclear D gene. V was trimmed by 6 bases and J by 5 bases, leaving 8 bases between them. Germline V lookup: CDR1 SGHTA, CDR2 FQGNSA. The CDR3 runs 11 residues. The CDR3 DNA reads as TGTGCCAGCAGAGAGCTAGACGAGCAGTACTTC. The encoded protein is CASRELDEQYF. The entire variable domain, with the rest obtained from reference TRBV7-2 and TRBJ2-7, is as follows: GAGVSQSPSNKVTEKGKDVELRCDPISGHTALYWYRQSLGQGLEFLIYFQGNSAPDKSGLPSDRFSAERTGGSVSTLTIQRTQQEDSAVYLCASRELDEQYFGPGTRLTVT.

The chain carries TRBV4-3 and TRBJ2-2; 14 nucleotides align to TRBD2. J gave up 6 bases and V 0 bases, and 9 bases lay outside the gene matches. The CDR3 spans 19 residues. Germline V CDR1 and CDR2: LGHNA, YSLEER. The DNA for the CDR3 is TGCGCCAGCAGCCAAGACCCGACTAGCGGGAGGGCCGGCGCCGGGGAGCTGTTTTTT. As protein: CASSQDPTSGRAGAGELFF.

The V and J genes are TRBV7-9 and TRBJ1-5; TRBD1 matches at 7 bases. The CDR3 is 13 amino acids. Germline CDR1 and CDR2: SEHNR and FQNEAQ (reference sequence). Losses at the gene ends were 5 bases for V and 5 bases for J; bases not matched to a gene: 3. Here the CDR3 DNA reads TGTGCCAGCAGCCTAGACAGGGATCAGCCCCAGCATTTT. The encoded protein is CASSLDRDQPQHF.

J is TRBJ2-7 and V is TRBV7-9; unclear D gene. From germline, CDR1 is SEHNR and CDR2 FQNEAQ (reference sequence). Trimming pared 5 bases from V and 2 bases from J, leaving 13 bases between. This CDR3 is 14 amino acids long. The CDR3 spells CASSRYYPPYEQYF. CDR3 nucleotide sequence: TGTGCCAGCAGCAGGTACTACCCTCCCTACGAGCAGTACTTC.

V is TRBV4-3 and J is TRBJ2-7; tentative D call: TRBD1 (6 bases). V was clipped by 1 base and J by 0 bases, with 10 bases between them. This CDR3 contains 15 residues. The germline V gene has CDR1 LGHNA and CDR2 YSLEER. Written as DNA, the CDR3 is TGCGCCAGCAGCCAAGTACAGGGATTCTCCTACGAGCAGTACTTC. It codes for CASSQVQGFSYEQYF.

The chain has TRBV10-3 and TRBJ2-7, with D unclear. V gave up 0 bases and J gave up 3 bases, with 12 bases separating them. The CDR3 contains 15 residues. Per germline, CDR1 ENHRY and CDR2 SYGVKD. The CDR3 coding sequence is TGTGCCATCAGTGAGTCGGGGATGGGTGGCTACGAGCAGTACTTC. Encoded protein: CAISESGMGGYEQYF.